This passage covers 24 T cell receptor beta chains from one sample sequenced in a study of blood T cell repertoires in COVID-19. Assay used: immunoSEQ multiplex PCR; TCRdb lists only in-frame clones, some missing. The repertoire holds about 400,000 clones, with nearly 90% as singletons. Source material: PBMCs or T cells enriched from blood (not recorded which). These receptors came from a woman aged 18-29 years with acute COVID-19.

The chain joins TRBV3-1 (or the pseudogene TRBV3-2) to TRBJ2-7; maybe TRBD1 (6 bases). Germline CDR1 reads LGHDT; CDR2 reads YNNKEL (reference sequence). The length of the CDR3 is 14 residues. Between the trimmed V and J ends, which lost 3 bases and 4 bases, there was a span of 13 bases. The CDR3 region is CASSQDSRRYEQYF. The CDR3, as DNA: TGTGCCAGCAGCCAGGACAGTAGGAGATACGAGCAGTACTTC.

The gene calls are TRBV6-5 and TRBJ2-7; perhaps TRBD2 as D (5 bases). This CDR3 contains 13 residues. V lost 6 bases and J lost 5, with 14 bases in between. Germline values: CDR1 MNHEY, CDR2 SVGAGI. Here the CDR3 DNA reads TGTGCCAGCAGCCGGAGGCGAGCGGACGAGCAGTACTTC. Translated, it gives CASSRRRADEQYF.

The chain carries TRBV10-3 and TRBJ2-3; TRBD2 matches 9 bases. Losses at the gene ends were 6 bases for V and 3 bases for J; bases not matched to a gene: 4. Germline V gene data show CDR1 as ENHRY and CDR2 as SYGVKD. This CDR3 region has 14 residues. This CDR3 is CAIRGSGGTDTQYF. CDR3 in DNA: TGTGCCATCAGAGGTAGCGGGGGAACAGATACGCAGTATTTT.

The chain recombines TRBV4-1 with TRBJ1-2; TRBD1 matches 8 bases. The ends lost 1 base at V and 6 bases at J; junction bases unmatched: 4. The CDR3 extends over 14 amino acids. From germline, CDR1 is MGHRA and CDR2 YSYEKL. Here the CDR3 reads CASSQGRTGNGYTF. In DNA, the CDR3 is TGCGCCAGCAGCCAAGGAAGGACAGGGAATGGCTACACCTTC.

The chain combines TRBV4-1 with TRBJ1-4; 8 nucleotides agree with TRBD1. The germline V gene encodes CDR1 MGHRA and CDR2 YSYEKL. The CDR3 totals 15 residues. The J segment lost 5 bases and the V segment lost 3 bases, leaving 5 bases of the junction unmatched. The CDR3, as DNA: TGCGCCAGCAGCCAGACGGACAGGGAAAATGAAAAACTGTTTTTT. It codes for CASSQTDRENEKLFF.

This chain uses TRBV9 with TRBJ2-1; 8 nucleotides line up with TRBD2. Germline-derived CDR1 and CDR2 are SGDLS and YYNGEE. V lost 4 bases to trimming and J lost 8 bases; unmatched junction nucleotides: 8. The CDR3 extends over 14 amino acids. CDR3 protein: CASSNTGGPHEQFF. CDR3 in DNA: TGTGCCAGCAGCAACACGGGAGGGCCCCATGAGCAGTTCTTC.

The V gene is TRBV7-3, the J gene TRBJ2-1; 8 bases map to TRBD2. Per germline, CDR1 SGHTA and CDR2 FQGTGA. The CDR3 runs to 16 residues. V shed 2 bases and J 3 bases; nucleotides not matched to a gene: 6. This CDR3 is CASSLLPGLGYNEQFF. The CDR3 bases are TGTGCCAGCAGCTTACTTCCGGGACTAGGCTACAATGAGCAGTTCTTC.

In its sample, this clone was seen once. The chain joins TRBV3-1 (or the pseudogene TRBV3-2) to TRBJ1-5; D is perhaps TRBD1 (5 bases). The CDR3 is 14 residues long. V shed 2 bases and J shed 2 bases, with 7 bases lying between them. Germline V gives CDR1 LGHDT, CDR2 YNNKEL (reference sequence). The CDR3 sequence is CASSQWGGNQPQHF. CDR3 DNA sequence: TGTGCCAGCAGCCAATGGGGGGGCAATCAGCCCCAGCATTTT.

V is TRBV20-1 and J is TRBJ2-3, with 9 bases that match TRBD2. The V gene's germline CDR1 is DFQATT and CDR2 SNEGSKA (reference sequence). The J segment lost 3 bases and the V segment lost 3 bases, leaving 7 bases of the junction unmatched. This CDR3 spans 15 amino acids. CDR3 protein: CSASPGAGGTDTQYF. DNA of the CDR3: TGCAGTGCTAGTCCGGGGGCGGGGGGGACAGATACGCAGTATTTT.

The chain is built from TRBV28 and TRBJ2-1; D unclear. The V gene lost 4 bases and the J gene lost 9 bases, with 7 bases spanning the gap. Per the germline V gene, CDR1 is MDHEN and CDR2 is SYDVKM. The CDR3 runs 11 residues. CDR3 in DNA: TGTGCCAGCAGTTCTGGCCTTGAGCAGTTCTTC. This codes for CASSSGLEQFF.

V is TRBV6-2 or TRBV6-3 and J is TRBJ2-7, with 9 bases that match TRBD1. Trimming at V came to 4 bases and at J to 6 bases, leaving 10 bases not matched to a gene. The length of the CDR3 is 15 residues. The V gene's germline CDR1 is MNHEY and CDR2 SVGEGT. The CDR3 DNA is TGTGCCAGCAGTTTAAACCGGGACAGGGAGCGCGAGCAGTACTTC. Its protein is CASSLNRDREREQYF.

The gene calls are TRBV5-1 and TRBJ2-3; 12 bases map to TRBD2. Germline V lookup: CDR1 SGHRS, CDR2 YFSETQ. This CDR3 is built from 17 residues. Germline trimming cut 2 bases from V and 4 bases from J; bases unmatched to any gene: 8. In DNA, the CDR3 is TGCGCCAGCAGCTTAGAGCTAGCGGGGGGGCATTCAGATACGCAGTATTTT. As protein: CASSLELAGGHSDTQYF.

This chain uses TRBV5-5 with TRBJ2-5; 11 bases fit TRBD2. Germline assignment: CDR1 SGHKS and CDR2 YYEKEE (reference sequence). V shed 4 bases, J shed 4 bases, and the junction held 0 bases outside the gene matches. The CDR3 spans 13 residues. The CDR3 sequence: CASSGLAGETQYF. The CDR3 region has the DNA TGTGCCAGCAGCGGACTAGCGGGAGAGACCCAGTACTTC.

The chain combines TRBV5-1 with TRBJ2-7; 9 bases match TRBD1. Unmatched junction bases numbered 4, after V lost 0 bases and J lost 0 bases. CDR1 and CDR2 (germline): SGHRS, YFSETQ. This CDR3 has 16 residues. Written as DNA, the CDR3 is TGCGCCAGCAGCTTGGATGGGACAGGGATCTCCTACGAGCAGTACTTC. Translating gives CASSLDGTGISYEQYF.

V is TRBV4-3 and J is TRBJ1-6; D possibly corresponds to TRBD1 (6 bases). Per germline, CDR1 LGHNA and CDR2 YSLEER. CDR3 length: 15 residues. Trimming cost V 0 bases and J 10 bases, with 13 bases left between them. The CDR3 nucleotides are TGCGCCAGCAGCCAAGATCCACAGGGTCGGTCACCCCTCCACTTT. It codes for CASSQDPQGRSPLHF.

As DNA, the CDR3 is TGTGCCAGCAGCCGTCCCCGAGGGGAGGCGAACACCGGGGAGCTGTTTTTT. Its translation: CASSRPRGEANTGELFF. V is TRBV14 and J is TRBJ2-2; tentative D call: TRBD2 (6 bases). This CDR3 is built from 17 residues. The V gene lost 4 bases and the J gene lost 0 bases, with 15 bases spanning the gap. In germline, CDR1 is SGHDN, CDR2 FVKESK. Using reference TRBV14 and TRBJ2-2 for the parts outside the CDR3, the full variable domain is EAGVTQFPSHSVIEKGQTVTLRCDPISGHDNLYWYRRVMGKEIKFLLHFVKESKQDESGMPNNRFLAERTGGTYSTLKVQPAELEDSGVYFCASSRPRGEANTGELFFGEGSRLTVL.

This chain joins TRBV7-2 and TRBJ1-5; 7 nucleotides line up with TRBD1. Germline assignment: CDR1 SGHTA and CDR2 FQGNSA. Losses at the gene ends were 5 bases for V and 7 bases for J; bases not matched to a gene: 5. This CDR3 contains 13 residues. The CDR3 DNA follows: TGTGCCAGCAGCGTCGACAGGGCCCAGCCCCAGCATTTT. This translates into CASSVDRAQPQHF.

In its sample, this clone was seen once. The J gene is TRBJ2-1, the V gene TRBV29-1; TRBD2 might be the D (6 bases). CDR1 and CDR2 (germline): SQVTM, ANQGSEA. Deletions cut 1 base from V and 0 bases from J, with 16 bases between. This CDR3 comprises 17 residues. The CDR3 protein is CSVEGLGSKLSYNEQFF. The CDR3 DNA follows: TGCAGCGTTGAAGGACTAGGAAGTAAACTCTCCTACAATGAGCAGTTCTTC.

CDR3 nucleotides: TGCGCCAGCAGCCCCCAGGGTGGAAACACCATATATTTT. This translates into CASSPQGGNTIYF. The J gene is TRBJ1-3, the V gene TRBV4-3, with a possible D match to TRBD1 (5 bases). The germline gives CDR1 LGHNA, CDR2 YSLEER. The CDR3 has 13 residues. V shed 4 bases and J shed 3 bases, with 7 bases lying between them.

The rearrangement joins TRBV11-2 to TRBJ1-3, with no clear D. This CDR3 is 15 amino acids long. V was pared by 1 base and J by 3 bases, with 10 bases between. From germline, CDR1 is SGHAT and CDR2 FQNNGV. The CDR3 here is CASSLGAGYGNTIYF. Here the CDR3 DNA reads TGTGCCAGCAGCTTAGGAGCAGGCTATGGAAACACCATATATTTT.

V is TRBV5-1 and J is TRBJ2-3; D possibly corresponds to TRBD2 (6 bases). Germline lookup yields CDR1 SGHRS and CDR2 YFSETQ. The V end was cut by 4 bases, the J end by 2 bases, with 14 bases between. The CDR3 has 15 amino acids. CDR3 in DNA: TGCGCCAGCAGCGAGGGAGGTAGGAACACAGATACGCAGTATTTT. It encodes CASSEGGRNTDTQYF.

The CDR3 nucleotides read TGCAGCGTTAGACTACAGAGCACCGGGGAGCTGTTTTTT. It yields the protein CSVRLQSTGELFF. The V gene is TRBV29-1, the J gene TRBJ2-2, with D possibly being TRBD2 (5 bases). V lost 5 bases, J lost 4 bases, and 11 bases lay in between. This CDR3 contains 13 residues. Germline V lookup: CDR1 SQVTM, CDR2 ANQGSEA.

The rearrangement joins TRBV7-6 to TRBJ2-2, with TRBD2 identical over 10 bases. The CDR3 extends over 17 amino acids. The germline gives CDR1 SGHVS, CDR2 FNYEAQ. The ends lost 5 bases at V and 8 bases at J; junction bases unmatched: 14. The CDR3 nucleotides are TGTGCCAGCAGCCAGAGCGGGGGGGCGTTTCTTAAAGGGGAGCTGTTTTTT. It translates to CASSQSGGAFLKGELFF.

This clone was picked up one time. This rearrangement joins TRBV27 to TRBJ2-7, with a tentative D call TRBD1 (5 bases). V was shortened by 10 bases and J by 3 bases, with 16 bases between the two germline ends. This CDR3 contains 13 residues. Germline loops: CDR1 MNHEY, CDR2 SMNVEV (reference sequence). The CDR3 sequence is CATLPGWFYEQYF. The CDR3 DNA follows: TGTGCCACCCTCCCAGGGTGGTTCTACGAGCAGTACTTC.